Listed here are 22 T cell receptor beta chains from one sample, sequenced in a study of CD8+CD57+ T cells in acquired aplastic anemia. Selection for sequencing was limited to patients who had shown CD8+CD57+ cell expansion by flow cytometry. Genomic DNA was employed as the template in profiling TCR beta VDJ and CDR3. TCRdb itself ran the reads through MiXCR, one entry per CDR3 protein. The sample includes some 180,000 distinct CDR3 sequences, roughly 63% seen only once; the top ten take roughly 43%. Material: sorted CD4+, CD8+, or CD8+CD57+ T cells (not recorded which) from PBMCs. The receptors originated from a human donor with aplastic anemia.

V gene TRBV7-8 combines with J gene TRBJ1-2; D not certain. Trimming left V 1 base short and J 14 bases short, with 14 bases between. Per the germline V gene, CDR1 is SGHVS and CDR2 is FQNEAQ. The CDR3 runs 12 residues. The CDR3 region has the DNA TGTGCCAGCAGCTTAGGGTCCGGGAGCGTGACCTTC. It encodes CASSLGSGSVTF. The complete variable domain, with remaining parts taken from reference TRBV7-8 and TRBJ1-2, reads GAGVSQSPRYKVAKRGQDVALRCDPISGHVSLFWYQQALGQGPEFLTYFQNEAQLDKSGLPSDRFFAERPEGSVSTLKIQRTQQEDSAVYLCASSLGSGSVTFGSGTRLTVV.

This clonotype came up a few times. CDR3 amino acids: CASSSRDNEQFF. In DNA form, the CDR3 reads TGTGCCAGCAGCTCCCGGGACAATGAGCAGTTCTTC. The chain recombines TRBV7-9 with TRBJ2-1; no clear D. Germline lookup yields CDR1 SEHNR and CDR2 FQNEAQ (reference sequence). The CDR3 spans 12 residues. Trimming removed 4 bases at V and 5 bases at J, with 6 bases between.

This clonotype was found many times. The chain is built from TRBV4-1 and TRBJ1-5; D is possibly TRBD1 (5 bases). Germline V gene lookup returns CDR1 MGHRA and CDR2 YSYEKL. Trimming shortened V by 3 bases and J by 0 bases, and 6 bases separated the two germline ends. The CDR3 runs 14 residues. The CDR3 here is CASSHGGSNQPQHF. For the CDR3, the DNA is TGCGCCAGCAGCCATGGGGGTAGCAATCAGCCCCAGCATTTT.

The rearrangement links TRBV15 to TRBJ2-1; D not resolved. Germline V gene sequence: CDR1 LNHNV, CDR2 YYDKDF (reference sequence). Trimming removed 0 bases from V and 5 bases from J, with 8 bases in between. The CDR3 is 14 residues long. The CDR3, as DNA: TGTGCCACCAGCAGAGATCGGGTTAACAATGAGCAGTTCTTC. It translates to CATSRDRVNNEQFF.

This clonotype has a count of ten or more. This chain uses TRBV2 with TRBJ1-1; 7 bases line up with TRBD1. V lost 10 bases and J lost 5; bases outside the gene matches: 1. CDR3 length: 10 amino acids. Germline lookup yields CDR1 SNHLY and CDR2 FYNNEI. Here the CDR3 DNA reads TGTGCCACCAGGGGGACTGAAGCTTTCTTT. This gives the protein CATRGTEAFF.

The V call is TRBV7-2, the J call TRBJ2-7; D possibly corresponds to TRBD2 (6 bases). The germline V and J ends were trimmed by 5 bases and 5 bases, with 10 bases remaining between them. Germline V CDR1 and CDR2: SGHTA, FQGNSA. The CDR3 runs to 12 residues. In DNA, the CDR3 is TGTGCCAGCAGCCTGGGACTGGACGAGCAGTACTTC. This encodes CASSLGLDEQYF.

CDR3 sequence reads: CASSSGQGIFNQPQHF. CDR3 nucleotides: TGTGCCAGCAGCTCAGGACAGGGGATATTCAATCAGCCCCAGCATTTT. This chain links TRBV7-2 with TRBJ1-5; 9 nucleotides line up with TRBD1. CDR1 and CDR2 (germline): SGHTA, FQGNSA. This CDR3 is 16 amino acids long. V dropped 4 bases and J dropped 3; count of bases not matched to a gene: 7.

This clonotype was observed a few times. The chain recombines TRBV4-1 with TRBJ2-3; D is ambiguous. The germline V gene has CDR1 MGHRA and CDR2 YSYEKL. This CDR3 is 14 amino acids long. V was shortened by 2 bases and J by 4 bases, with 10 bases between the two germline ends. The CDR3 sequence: CASSQKFESDTQYF. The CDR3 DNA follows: TGCGCCAGCAGCCAAAAGTTCGAGTCAGATACGCAGTATTTT.

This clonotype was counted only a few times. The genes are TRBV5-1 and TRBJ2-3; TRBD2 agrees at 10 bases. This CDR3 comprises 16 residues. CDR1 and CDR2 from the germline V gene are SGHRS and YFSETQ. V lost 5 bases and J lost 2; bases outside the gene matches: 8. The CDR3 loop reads CASSPLAGVPTDTQYF. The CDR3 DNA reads TGCGCCAGCAGTCCTCTAGCGGGAGTGCCCACAGATACGCAGTATTTT.

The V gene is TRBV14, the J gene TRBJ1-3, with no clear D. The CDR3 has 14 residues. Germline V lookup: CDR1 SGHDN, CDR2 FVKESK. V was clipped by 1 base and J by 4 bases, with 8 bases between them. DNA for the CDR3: TGTGCCAGCAGCCAAGGTGTGGGGGGAAACACCATATATTTT. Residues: CASSQGVGGNTIYF.

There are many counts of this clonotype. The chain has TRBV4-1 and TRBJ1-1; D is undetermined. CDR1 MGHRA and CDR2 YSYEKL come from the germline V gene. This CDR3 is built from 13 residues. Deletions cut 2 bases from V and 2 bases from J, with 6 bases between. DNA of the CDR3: TGCGCCAGCAGCCAAAAGGAAAACACTGAAGCTTTCTTT. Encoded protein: CASSQKENTEAFF.

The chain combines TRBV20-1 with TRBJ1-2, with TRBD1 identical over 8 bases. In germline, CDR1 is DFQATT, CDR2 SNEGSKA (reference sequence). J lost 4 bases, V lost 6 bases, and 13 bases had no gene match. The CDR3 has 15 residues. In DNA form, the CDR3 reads TGCAGTGCGGAAGGACAGGGCTGGGGTGGCTATGGCTACACCTTC. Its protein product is CSAEGQGWGGYGYTF.

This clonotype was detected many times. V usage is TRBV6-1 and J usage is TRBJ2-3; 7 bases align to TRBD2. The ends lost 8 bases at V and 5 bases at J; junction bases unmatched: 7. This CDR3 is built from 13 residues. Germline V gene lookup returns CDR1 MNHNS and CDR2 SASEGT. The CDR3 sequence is CASGRAVRDTQYF. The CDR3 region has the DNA TGTGCCAGCGGGAGGGCAGTCCGAGATACGCAGTATTTT.

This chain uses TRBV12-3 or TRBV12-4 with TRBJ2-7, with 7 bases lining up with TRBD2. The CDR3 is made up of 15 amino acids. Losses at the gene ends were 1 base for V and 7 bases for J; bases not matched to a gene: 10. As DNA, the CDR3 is TGTGCCAGCAGTTTAGGAGATTGGGGGGGTGTGGAGCAGTACTTC. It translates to CASSLGDWGGVEQYF.

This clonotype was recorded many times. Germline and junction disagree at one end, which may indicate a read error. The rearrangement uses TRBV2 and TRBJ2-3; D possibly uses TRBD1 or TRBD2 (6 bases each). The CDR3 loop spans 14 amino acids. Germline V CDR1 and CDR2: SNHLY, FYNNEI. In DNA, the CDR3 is TGTGTCAGCAGGGAGGACAGTCCCACGGATACGCAGTATTTT. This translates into CVSREDSPTDTQYF. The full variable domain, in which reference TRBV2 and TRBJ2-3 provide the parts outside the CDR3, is EPEVTQTPSHQVTQMGQEVILRCVPISNHLYFYWYRQILGQKVEFLVSFYNNEISEKSEIFDDQFSVERPDGSNFTLKIRSTKLEDSAMYFCVSREDSPTDTQYFGPGTRLTVL.

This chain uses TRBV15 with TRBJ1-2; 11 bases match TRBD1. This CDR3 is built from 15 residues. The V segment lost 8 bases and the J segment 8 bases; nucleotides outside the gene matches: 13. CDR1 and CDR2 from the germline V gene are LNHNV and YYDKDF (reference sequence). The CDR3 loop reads CATPPHGQGALGYTF. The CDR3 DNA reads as TGTGCCACCCCCCCCCACGGACAGGGGGCTTTAGGCTACACCTTC.

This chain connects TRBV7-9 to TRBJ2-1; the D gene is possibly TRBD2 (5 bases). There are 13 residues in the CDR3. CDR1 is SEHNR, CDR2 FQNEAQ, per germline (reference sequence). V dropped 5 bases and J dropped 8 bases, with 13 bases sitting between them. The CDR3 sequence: CASSTTRAYEQFF. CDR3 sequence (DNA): TGTGCCAGCAGCACGACGCGGGCCTATGAGCAGTTCTTC. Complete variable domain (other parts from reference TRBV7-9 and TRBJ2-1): DTGVSQNPRHKITKRGQNVTFRCDPISEHNRLYWYRQTLGQGPEFLTYFQNEAQLEKSRLLSDRFSAERPKGSFSTLEIQRTEQGDSAMYLCASSTTRAYEQFFGPGTRLTVL.

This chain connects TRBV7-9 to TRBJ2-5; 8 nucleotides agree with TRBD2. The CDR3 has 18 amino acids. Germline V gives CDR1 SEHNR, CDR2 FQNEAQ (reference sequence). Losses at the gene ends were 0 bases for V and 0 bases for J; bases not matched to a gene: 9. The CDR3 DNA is TGTGCCAGCAGCTTAGCTAAAGTAGCGGGGAGAAACCAAGAGACCCAGTACTTC. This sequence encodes CASSLAKVAGRNQETQYF.

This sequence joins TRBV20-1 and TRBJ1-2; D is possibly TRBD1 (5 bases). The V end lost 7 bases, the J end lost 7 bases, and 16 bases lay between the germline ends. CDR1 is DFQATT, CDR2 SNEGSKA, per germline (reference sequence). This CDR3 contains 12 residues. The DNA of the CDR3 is TGCAGTGTTAAACCAGGGCGAGGTGGCTACACCTTC. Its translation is CSVKPGRGGYTF.

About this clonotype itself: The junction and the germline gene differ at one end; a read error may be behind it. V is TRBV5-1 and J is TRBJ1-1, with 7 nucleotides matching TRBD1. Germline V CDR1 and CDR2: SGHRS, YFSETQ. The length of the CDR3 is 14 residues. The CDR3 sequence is CASRGGVMNTEAFF. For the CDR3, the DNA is TGTGCCAGCAGGGGGGGGGTCATGAACACTGAAGCTTTCTTT. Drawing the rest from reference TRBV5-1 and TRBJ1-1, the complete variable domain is KAGVTQTPRYLIKTRGQQVTLSCSPISGHRSVSWYQQTPGQGLQFLFEYFSETQRNKGNFPGRFSGRQFSNSRSEMNVSTLELGDSALYLCASRGGVMNTEAFFGQGTRLTVV.

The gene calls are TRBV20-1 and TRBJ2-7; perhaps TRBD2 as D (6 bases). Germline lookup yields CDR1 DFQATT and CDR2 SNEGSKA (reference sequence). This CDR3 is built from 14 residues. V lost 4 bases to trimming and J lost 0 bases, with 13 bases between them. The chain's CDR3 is CSATALARSYEQYF. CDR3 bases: TGCAGTGCTACCGCACTAGCTCGCTCCTACGAGCAGTACTTC.

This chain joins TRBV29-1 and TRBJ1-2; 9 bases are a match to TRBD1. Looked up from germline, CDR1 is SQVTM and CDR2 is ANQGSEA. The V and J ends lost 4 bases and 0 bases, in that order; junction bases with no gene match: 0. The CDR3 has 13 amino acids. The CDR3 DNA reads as TGCAGCGTTGGACAGGGGGCTAACTATGGCTACACCTTC. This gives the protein CSVGQGANYGYTF.